This T cell receptor beta chain comes out of a study of blood T cell repertoires in COVID-19 (dated by TCRdb to the early 2020s). With regard to the full study: Samples from collaborators originated in the United States, Italy and Spain and spanned both the acute and convalescent phases of COVID-19. Samples were obtained from the ongoing ImmuneRACE study (first 160 participants) and from roughly 1,300 subjects provided by 6 global collaborators. The dataset comprised deeply sampled blood TCRbeta repertoires from subjects exposed to, actively infected with, or recovered from COVID-19. A freely available public database, intended as a resource for researchers studying the immune response to SARS-CoV-2, is where the repertoires were released. The prospective study material was composed of cDNA or gDNA derived from T cells, B-cell-depleted T cells, or PBMCs. Where available, HLA class I and class II types were obtained from metadata supplied by the sample provider rather than from assay-based typing. Nearly every sample came with metadata listing a de-identified subject ID, COVID-19 status, age in years and sex. The paper's findings and limits, for the study overall: The amount of clinical and demographic metadata varied by source and participant and was provided uncurated.

TCRbeta CDR3 regions were amplified from genomic DNA using the immunoSEQ Assay, a bias-controlled multiplex PCR. The paper's processing steps were these. Nucleated cell counts per sample were estimated from amplification of reference gene primers within the assay. Sequence reads were collapsed and filtered to measure the absolute abundance of every unique TCRbeta CDR3 rearrangement. For each sample, productive Simpson clonality was calculated as the square root of Simpson's diversity index over productive rearrangements. Imported from immuneACCESS, the table was reduced by TCRdb to in-frame sequences with V and J called. These copies leave out some clones; in studies compared against another copy, an unresolved V gene accounts for under half, and the cause of the remainder is not known. V, J and clone size are those of that table, while D and trimming were read from the DNA. The sample profile shows approximately 290,000 clones; approximately 90% of them were found once. In total, the top ten clones hold about 2% of the sample.

The collaborating institutions used their own protocols to collect whole blood in K2EDTA tubes. For TCRbeta analysis, collaborator samples were shipped as frozen whole blood, as isolated PBMCs, or as DNA extracted from either sample type. Counted from cysteine to phenylalanine, this CDR3 has 14 amino acids. Kept here is only the CDR3 DNA, which spans 42 bases and is read in frame from base 1. Sequences KGHDR (CDR1) and SFDVKD (CDR2) are obtained from the germline V gene. Trimming costs V 3 bases and J 7 bases, and their ends lie 12 bases apart. A remark on this clone: Its antigen remains undetermined. Base qualities are not at hand, and no much larger clone is one base apart.

The receptor was derived from a man aged 18 to 29 with active or convalescent COVID-19. Recombination joined TRBV24-1 with TRBJ1-5, with no confidently assigned D gene. Material: peripheral blood. The DNA reads TGTGCCACCAGTGATCCCGGGTCCATGCAGCCCCAGCATTTT. The resulting protein is CATSDPGSMQPQHF.